The present TCR beta chain was sequenced within a study of control samples from healthy donors and cancer patients. This table comes from immunoSEQ multiplex PCR, and its TCRdb copy is limited to in-frame clones, with some not included. The sample has 65,000 to 95,000 clones; 87% are singletons. Sample: blood. The sequence was obtained from a man aged 45-65 years in good health.

CDR3 sequence (DNA): TGTGCCAGCAGCCAAGATTACGAGGGTTTTTATGGCTACACCTTC. It codes for CASSQDYEGFYGYTF. The chain links TRBV14 to TRBJ1-2; D not certain. This CDR3 contains 15 residues. Trimming took off 0 bases at V and 5 bases at J, with 13 bases between the two ends. The germline V gene encodes CDR1 SGHDN and CDR2 FVKESK.